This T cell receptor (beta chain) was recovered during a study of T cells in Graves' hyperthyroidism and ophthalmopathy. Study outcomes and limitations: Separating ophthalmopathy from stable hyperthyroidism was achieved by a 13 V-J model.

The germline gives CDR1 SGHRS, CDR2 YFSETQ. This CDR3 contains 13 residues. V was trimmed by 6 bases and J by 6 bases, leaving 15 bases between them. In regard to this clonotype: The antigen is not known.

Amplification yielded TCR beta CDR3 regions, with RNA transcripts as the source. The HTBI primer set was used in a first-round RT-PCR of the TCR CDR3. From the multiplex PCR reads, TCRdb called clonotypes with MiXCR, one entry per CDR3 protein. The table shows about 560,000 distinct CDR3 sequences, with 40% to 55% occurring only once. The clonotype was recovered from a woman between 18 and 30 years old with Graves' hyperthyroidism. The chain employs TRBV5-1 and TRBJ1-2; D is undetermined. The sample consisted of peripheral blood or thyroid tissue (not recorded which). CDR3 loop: CASTLRPPDGYTF. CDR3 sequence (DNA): TGCGCCAGCACCCTAAGGCCCCCGGATGGCTACACCTTC.